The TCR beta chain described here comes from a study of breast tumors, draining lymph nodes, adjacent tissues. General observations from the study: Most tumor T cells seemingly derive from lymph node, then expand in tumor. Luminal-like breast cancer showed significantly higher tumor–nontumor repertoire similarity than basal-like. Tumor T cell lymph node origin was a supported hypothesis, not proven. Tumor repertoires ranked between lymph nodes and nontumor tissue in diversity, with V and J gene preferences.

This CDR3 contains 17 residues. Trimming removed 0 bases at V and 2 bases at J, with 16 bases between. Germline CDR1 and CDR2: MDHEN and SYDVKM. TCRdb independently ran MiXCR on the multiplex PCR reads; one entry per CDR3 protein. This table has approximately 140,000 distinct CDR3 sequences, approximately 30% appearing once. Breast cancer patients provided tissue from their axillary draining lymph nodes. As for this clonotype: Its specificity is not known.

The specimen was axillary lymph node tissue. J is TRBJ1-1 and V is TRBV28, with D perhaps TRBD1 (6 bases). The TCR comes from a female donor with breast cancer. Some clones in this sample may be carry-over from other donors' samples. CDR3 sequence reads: CASSLWGRGAANTEAFF. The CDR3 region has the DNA TGTGCCAGCAGTTTATGGGGCAGGGGCGCTGCAAACACTGAAGCTTTCTTT.